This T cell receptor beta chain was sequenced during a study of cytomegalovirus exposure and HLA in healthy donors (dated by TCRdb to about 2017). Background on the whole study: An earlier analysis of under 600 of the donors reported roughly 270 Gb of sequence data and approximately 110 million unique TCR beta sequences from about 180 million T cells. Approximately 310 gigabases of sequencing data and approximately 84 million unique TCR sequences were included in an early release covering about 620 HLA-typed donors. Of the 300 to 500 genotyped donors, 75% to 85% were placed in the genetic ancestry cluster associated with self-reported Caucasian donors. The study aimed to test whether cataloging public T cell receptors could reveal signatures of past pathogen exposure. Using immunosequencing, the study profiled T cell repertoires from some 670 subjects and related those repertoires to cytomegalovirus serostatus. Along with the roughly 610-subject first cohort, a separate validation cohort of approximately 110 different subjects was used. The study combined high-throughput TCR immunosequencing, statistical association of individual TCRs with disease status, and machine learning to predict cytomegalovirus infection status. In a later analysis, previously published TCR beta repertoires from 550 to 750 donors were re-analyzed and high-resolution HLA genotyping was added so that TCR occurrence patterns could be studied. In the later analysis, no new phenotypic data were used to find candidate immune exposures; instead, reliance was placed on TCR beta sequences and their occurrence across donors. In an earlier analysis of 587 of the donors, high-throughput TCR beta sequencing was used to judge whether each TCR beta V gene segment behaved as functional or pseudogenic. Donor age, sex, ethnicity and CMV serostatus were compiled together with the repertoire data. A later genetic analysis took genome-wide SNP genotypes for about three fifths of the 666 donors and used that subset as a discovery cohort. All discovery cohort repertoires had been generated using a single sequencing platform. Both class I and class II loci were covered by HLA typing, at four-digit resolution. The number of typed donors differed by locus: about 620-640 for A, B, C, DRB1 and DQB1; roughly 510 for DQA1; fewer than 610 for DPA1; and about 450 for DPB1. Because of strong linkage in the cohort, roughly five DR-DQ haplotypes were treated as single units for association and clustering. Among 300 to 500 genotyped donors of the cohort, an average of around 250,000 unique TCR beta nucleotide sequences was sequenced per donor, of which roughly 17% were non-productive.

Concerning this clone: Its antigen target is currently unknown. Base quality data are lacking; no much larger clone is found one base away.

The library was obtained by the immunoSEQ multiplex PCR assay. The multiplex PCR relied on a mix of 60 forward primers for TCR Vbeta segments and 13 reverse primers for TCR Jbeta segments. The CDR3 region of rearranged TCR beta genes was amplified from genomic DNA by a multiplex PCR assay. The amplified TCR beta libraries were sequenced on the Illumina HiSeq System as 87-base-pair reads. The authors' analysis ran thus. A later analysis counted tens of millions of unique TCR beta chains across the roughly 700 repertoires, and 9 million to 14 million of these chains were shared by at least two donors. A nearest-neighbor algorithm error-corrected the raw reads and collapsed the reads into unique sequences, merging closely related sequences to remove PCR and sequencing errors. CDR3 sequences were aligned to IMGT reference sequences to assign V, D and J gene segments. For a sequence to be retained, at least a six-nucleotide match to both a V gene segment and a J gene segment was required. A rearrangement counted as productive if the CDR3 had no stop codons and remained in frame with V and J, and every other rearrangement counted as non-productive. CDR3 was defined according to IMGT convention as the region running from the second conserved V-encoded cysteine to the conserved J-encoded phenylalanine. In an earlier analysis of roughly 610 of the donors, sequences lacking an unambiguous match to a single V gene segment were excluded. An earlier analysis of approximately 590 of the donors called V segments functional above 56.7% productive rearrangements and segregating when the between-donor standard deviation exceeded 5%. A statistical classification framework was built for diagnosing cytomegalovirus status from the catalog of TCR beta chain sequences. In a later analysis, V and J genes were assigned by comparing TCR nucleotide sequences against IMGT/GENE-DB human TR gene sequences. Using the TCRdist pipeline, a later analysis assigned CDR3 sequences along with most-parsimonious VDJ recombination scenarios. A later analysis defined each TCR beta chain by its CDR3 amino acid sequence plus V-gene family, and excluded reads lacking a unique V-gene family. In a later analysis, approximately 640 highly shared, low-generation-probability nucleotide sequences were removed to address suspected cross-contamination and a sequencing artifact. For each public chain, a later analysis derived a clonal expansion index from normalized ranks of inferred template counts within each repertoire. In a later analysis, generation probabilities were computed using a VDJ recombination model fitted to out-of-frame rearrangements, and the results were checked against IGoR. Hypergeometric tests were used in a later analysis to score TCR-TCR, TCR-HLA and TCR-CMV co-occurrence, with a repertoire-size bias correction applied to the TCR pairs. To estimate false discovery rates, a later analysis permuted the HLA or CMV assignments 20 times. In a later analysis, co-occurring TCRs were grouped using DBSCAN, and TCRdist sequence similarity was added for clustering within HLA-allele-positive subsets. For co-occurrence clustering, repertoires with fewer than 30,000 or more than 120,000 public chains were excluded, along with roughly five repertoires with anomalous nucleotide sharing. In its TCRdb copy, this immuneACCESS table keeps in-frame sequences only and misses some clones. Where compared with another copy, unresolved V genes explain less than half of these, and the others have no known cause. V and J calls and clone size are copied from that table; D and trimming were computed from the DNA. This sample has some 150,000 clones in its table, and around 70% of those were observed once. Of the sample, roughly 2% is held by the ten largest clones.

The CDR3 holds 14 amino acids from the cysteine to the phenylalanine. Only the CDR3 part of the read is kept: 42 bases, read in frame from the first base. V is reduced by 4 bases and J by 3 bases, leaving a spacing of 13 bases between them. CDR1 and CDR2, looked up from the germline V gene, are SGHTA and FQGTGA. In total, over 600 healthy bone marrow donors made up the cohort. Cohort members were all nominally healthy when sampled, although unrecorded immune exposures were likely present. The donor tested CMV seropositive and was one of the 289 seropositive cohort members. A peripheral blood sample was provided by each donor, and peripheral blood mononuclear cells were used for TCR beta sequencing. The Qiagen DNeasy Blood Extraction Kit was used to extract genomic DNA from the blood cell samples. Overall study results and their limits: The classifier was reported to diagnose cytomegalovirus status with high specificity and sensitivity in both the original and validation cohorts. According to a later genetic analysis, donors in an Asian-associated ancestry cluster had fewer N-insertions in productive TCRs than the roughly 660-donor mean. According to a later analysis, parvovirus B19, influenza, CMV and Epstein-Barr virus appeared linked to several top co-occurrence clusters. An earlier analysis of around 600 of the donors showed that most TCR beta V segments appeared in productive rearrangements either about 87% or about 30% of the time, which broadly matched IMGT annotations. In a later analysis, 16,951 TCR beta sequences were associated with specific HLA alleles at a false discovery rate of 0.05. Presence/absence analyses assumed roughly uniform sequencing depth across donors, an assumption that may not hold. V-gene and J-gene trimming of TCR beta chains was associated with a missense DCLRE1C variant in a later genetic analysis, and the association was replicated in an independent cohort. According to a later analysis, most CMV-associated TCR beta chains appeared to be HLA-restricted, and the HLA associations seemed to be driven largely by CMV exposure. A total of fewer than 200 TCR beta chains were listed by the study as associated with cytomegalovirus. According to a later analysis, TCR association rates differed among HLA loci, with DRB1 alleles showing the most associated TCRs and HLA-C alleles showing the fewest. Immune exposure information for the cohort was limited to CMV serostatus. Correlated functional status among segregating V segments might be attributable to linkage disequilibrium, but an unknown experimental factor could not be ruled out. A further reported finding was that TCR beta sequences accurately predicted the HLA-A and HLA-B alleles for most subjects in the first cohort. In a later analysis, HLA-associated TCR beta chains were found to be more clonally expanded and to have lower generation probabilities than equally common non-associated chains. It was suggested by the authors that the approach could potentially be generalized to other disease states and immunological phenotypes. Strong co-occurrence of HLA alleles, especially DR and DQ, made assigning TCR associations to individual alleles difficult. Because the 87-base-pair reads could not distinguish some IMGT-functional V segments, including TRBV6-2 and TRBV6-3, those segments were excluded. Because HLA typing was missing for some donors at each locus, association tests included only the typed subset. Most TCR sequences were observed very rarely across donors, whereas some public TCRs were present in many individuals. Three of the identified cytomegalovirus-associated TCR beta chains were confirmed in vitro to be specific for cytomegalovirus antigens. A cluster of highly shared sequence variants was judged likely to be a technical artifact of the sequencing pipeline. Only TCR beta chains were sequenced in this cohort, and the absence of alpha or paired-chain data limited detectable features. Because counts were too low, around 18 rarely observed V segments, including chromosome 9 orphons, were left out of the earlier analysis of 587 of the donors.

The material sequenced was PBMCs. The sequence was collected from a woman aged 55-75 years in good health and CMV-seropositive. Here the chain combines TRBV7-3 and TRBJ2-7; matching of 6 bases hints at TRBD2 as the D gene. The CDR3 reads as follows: CASSSDGGSYEQYF. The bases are TGTGCCAGCAGCTCCGATGGGGGGAGCTACGAGCAGTACTTC.